Detailed here is one T cell receptor beta chain. This sample is drawn from a study of blood T cell repertoires in COVID-19. As for the study in general: Italy, Spain and the United States were the sources of the convalescent and acute COVID-19 samples.

CDR3 length: 20 amino acids. Trimming took 5 bases from V and 2 from J, leaving 27 bases between them. Germline-derived CDR1 and CDR2 are MDHEN and SYDVKM. In the original processing: Cell counts per sample came from amplifying reference gene primers. The assay was immunoSEQ multiplex PCR, and TCRdb's table has in-frame clones only and misses some. The V and J calls and clone size are taken from that table; D and trimming were inferred from the DNA. The sample gives 250,000 to 300,000 clones, approximately 85% of which show up once; 1% is in the top ten. The TCR originated in a woman in her twenties or thirties who had recovered from COVID-19. The chain carries TRBV28 and TRBJ2-2; D might be TRBD1 (5 bases). The sample consisted of PBMCs or T cells enriched from blood (not recorded which). DNA of the CDR3: TGTGCCAGCAGTATTACCCGGCCCTTTACAAATCAGGGAAACACCGGGGAGCTGTTTTTT. It translates to CASSITRPFTNQGNTGELFF.